A selection of T cell receptor beta chains follows, all from one sample in a study of T-cell reconstitution after alpha-beta-depleted transplantation in children. Via MiXCR, TCRdb re-called the PCR reads, giving one row per CDR3 protein. The repertoire holds tens of thousands of distinct CDR3 sequences, with over 4.5% as singletons. Sequenced material: PBMCs, mostly from graft donor cells, taken 180 days after TCRalphabeta/CD19-depleted stem cell transplant. These receptors were collected from a boy younger than two who had a stem cell transplant for acute myeloid leukemia, so the T cells may come from the graft donor. The CDR3 runs from the conserved cysteine through the conserved F or W. A D gene is named only where the DNA matches it firmly. Not all rows give a size; the values are once, few, many and, for expanded clones, a class.

>-|13|many|TRBV7-8|TRBJ1-5
TGTGCCAGCAGCTTACGTCTCAATCAGCCCCAGCATTTT
CASSLRLNQPQHF
>-|14|many|TRBV7-9|TRBJ2-5
TGTGCCAGCAGCTCCCAGAGCGCTACAGGGACCCAGTACTTC
CASSSQSATGTQYF
>-|16|many|TRBV6-5|TRBJ2-2
TGTGCCAGCAGTTACTCGGCAGGGGAGGTGGCCGGGGAGCTGTTTTTT
CASSYSAGEVAGELFF
>TRBD1|15|many|TRBV27|TRBJ1-4
TGTGCCAGCAGTTCTTGGACAGGCGTCGGGGAAAAACTGTTTTTT
CASSSWTGVGEKLFF
>-|13|many|TRBV6-5|TRBJ1-5
TGTGCCAGCAGTTCCGGTCGCAATCAGCCCCAGCATTTT
CASSSGRNQPQHF
>-|14|many|TRBV2|TRBJ1-5
TGTGCCAGGGCCCCCCCCGGGAGCAATCAGCCCCAGCATTTT
CARAPPGSNQPQHF
>-|15|many|TRBV7-9|TRBJ1-5
TGTGCCAGCAGCTTAGGGGCACGTAGCAATCAGCCCCAGCATTTT
CASSLGARSNQPQHF
>-|15|many|TRBV4-2|TRBJ1-4
TGTGCCAGCAGCCAAGAGGAGACAGTCAATGAAAAACTGTTTTTT
CASSQEETVNEKLFF
>-|13|many|TRBV7-9|TRBJ2-3
TGTGCCAGCAGCACCAACAGGGAAGATACGCAGTATTTT
CASSTNREDTQYF
>TRBD1|19|many|TRBV20-1|TRBJ1-2
TGCAGTGCTAGAGCCCCATATATTAAACGGGACAGAGCTAACTATGGCTACACCTTC
CSARAPYIKRDRANYGYTF
>TRBD2|16|many|TRBV12-3/TRBV12-4|TRBJ2-5
TGTGCCAGCAGTGCGAGACTAGCGGGGGGGCCGGAGACCCAGTACTTC
CASSARLAGGPETQYF
>-|16|many|TRBV12-3/TRBV12-4|TRBJ2-2
TGTGCCAGCAGACCCGGACAGATCACGAACACCGGGGAGCTGTTTTTT
CASRPGQITNTGELFF
>-|17|many|TRBV5-5|TRBJ2-5
TGTGCCAGCAGCTTGTCCCCGGCCAGGGCCTCCCAAGAGACCCAGTACTTC
CASSLSPARASQETQYF
>-|11|many|TRBV20-1|TRBJ2-5
TGCACTGGGGTGTACCAAGAGACCCAGTACTTC
CTGVYQETQYF
>-|12|-|TRBV12-3/TRBV12-4|TRBJ2-1
TGTGCCTTCAGTTTAGCTTTGGGTGAGCAGTTCTTC
CAFSLALGEQFF
>-|14|many|TRBV2|TRBJ2-7
TGTGCCAGCAGTGATGGGTTGAGCTCCTACGAGCAGTACTTC
CASSDGLSSYEQYF
>TRBD1|14|many|TRBV6-2/TRBV6-3|TRBJ2-7
TGTGCCAGCAGTTACGGGGACAGGGTCTACGAGCAGTACTTC
CASSYGDRVYEQYF
>-|19|many|TRBV18|TRBJ2-5
TGTGCCAGCTCACCACGTCCTTTACCACAGGGAGAGGGGAGAAAGACCCAGTACTTC
CASSPRPLPQGEGRKTQYF
>-|14|many|TRBV29-1|TRBJ2-5
TGCAGCGTTGAAAGGACGACAGGAGAGGAGACCCAGTACTTC
CSVERTTGEETQYF
>TRBD1|17|many|TRBV15|TRBJ1-6
TGTGCCACCAGCAGAGATGAGACAGGGTACCGCAATTCACCCCTCCACTTT
CATSRDETGYRNSPLHF
>TRBD2|18|many|TRBV3-1|TRBJ2-1
TGTGCCAGCAGCCGCCGGGGACTAGCGGGGGCCTCCGGCAATGAGCAGTTCTTC
CASSRRGLAGASGNEQFF
>-|20|many|TRBV4-3|TRBJ2-6
TGCGCCAGCAGCCAATCCCCCCAGGGGACGCCAAGCTCTGGGGCCAACGTCCTGACTTTC
CASSQSPQGTPSSGANVLTF
>TRBD2|14|many|TRBV27|TRBJ2-5
TGTGCCAGCAGCAAGGACCGGGGGGGAGAGACCCAGTACTTC
CASSKDRGGETQYF
>-|13|many|TRBV20-1|TRBJ2-6
TGCAGTGCAAGGGGGTTTGGGGCCAACGTCCTGACTTTC
CSARGFGANVLTF
>TRBD1|20|many|TRBV7-2|TRBJ1-1
TGTGCCAGCAGCTTAGCTAGTAAGCGACAGGGTTCTAGTCGGAGCACTGAAGCTTTCTTT
CASSLASKRQGSSRSTEAFF
>-|12|many|TRBV10-3|TRBJ2-3
TGTGCCATCGGGGCACCCACAGATACGCAGTATTTT
CAIGAPTDTQYF